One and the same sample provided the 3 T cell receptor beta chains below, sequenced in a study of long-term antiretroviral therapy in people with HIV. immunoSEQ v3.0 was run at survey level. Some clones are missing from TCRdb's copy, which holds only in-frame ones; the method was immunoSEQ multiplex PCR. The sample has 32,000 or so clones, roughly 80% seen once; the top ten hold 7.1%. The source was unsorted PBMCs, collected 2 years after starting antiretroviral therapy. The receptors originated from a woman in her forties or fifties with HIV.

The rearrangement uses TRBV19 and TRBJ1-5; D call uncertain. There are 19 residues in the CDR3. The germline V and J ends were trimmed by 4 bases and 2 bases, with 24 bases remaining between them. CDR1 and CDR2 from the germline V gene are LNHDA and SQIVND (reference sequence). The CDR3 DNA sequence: TGTGCCAGTAGTAAATTTCCGTGGGGAGGGATCGAACGCAATCAGCCCCAGCATTTT. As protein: CASSKFPWGGIERNQPQHF.

CDR3 protein: CASSPIQGAMNTEAFF. The CDR3 DNA is TGTGCCAGTAGTCCAATACAGGGGGCGATGAACACTGAAGCTTTCTTT. The genes are TRBV19 and TRBJ1-1; 9 nucleotides match TRBD1. J lost 0 bases, V lost 5 bases, and 7 bases had no gene match. The CDR3 sequence is 16 residues long. Germline V gene data show CDR1 as LNHDA and CDR2 as SQIVND (reference sequence).

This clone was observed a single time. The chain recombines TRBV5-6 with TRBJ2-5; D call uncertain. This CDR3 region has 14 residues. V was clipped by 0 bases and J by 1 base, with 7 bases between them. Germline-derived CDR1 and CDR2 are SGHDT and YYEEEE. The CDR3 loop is CASSLVTGQETQYF. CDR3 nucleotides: TGTGCCAGCAGCTTGGTAACGGGCCAAGAGACCCAGTACTTC.